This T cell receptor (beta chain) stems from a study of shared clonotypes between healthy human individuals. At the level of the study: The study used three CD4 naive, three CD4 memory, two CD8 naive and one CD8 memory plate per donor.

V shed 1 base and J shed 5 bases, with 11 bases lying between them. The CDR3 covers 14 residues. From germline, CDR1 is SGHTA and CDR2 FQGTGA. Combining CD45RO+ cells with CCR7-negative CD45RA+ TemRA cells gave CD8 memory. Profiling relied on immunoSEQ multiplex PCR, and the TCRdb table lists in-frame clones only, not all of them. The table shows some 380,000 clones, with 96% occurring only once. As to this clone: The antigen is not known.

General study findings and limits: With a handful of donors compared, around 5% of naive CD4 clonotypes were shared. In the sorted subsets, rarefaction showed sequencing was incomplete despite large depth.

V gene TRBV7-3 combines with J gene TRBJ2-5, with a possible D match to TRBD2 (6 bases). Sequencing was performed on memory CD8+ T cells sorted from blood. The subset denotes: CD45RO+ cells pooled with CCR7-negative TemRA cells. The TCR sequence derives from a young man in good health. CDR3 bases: TGTGCCAGCAGCTTAATGCCCGGAGGGGAGACCCAGTACTTC. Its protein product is CASSLMPGGETQYF.